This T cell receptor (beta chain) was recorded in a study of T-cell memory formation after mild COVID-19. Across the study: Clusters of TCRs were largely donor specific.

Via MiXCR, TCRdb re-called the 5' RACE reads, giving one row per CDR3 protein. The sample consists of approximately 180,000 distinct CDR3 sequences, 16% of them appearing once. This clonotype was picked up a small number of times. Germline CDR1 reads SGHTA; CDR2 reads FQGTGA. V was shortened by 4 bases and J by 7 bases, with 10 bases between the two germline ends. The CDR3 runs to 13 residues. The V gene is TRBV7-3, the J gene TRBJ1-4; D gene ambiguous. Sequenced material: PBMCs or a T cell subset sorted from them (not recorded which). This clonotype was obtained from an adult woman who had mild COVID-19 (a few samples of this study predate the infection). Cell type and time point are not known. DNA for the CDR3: TGTGCCAGCAGCTCCCGGGCCGGTGAAAAACTGTTTTTT. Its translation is CASSSRAGEKLFF.